This T cell receptor beta chain appears in the sequencing data of a study of T cell responses to AZD1222 COVID-19 vaccine (dated by TCRdb to the early 2020s). Background for the entire study: TCR sequencing covered more than 230 trial participants: approximately 200 given two doses of AZD1222 and 26 given two doses of MenACWY control vaccine. Trial participants were enrolled by age into 18-55, 56-69 and 70-plus year subgroups, with around 150, 28 and 57 TCR-sequenced participants respectively.

The sample's time point label is to be understood as: about 28 days (+/-7) after the second vaccine dose. AZD1222 recipients with second doses at about 4 weeks or about 12 weeks were pooled, because spike-specific TCR depth and breadth did not differ between schedules. The vaccinee samples were drawn from two UK trials, COV001 and COV002, one of which was a single-blind randomized controlled phase 2/3 trial testing AZD1222 (ChAdOx1 nCoV-19) in healthy adults. For TCRbeta chain sequencing, PBMC samples from trial participants were taken at day 0 and at day 28 after the second dose. Notes on this clone: Its antigen is still unknown. The sample holds no much larger clone one base away, and base qualities are not on file.

The germline V gene encodes CDR1 SGHRS and CDR2 YFSETQ. V and J are trimmed by 4 bases and 0 bases, and the gene matches miss 6 bases of the junction. The cysteine opens and the phenylalanine closes a CDR3 of 15 amino acids. Solely the CDR3 DNA is kept, with 45 bases framed from the first base. The CDR3 regions of human TCRbeta chains were analyzed by immunosequencing. The paper's processing steps were these. TCRs in the repertoires were compared against a reference library of SARS-CoV-2-specific TCRs that had been generated with the MIRA antigen-specificity platform. Breadth was defined as the fraction of unique TCRs that were SARS-CoV-2-associated, and depth was defined as the fraction of total T cells that were SARS-CoV-2-associated. Using the MIRA data, each spike-specific TCR was assigned both to the spike region to which the TCR was reactive and to a CD4 or CD8 class. Log10-transformed breadth and depth values were compared by one-way ANOVA with Sidak's multiple comparisons tests. The source is immuneACCESS, and TCRdb retained only in-frame sequences with V and J called. Part of the clones is not carried over; for the studies checked, unresolved V genes explain less than half of this, and the remainder is unexplained. V and J calls and clone size are copied from that table; D and trimming were computed from the DNA. Across this sample there are more than 85,000 clones, with 94% seen only once. Together, the top ten hold about 3% of the sample.

Study-level results and caveats: Participants were mostly white British, with more females than males. The authors suggested clonal diversity may have been underestimated. Epitopes outside the regions mutated in the B.1.351 and B.1.1.7 variants were reportedly recognized by nearly half of the unique spike-specific TCRs. The whole spike protein was spanned by vaccine-associated CD4 TCRs, and dominant responses were seen in regions 160-218 and 743-854. The 56-69-year group was small, and its depth increase did not reach significance, likely because of low power. Only six AZD1222 recipients were SARS-CoV-2 seropositive at baseline, limiting conclusions about previously exposed vaccinees. Because no day 14 peak-response samples were available, repertoires were characterized only after the peak T cell response. A significant rise in spike-specific TCR breadth and depth was observed after two AZD1222 doses relative to day 0 and relative to MenACWY recipients.

Recombination linked TRBV5-1 to TRBJ1-2; 7 middle bases align to TRBD1. The sample was peripheral blood, taken 28 days after the second AZD1222 dose. This clonotype was sampled from an adult who received the AZD1222 COVID-19 vaccine. The CDR3 region has the sequence CASSLFDRANYGYTF. The nucleotides read TGCGCCAGCAGCCTCTTCGACAGGGCTAACTATGGCTACACCTTC.